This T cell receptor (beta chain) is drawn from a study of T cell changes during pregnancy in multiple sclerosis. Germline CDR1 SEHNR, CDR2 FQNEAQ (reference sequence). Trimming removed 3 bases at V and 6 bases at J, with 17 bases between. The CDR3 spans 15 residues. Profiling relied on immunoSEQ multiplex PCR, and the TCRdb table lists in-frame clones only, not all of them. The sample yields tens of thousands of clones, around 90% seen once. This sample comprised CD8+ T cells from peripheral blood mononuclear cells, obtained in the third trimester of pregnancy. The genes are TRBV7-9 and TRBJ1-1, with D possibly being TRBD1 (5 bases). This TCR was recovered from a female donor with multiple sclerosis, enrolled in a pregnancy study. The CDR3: CASSFITGFKAEAFF. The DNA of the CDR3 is TGTGCCAGCAGCTTTATCACAGGTTTCAAGGCTGAAGCTTTCTTT.